One sample yielded the 2 T cell receptor delta chains listed below, sequenced in a study of gamma-delta chains in newborns, infants, children. TCRdb used CATT to re-call clones from the reads. Of thousands of delta-chain clones in the sample, 0.55% to 0.65% were seen once. The material sequenced was blood. Receptors originate from a child who was a newborn, infant or young child, either healthy, febrile or measles-vaccinated (not recorded which).

A remark on this clone: This likely came from a read error, as a far larger clone is one base away. Other DNA sequences in the same sample also yield this CDR3. The CDR3 is CACDVLGDTVISWDTRQMFF. The DNA of the CDR3 is TGTGCCTGTGACGTACTGGGGGATACGGTGATCTCCTGGGACACTCGACAGATGTTTTTC. The chain joins TRDV2 to TRDJ3, with 13 bases fitting TRDD3. Germline CDR1 GEAIGNYY, CDR2 EKD. The CDR3 covers 20 residues.

This clone came up a few times. This DNA translates differently at residue 15 from the TCRdb protein, which is that of a much larger clone; a read error is likely, and the protein shown is the DNA's own translation. J is TRDJ3 and V is TRDV2; TRDD3 agrees at 9 bases. The CDR3 contains 18 residues. Germline CDR1 GEAIGNYY, CDR2 EKD. The CDR3 bases are TGTGCCTGTGACACGTACTGGGGGAGCTCCTGGGACACCCGACGGATGTTTTTC. It specifies CACDTYWGSSWDTRRMFF.